This entry lists 26 T cell receptor beta chains sequenced from one sample in a study of OX40 agonist ivuxolimab in advanced cancers. Repertoires were generated with immunoSEQ multiplex PCR, while TCRdb's copy carries only in-frame clones and drops some. The sample contains roughly 100,000 clones, about 80% of which appear only once. This material consisted of CD4+ or CD8+ T cells sorted from blood, taken in a trial of the OX40 agonist ivuxolimab. Receptor source: an adult with an advanced solid tumor such as melanoma, head and neck, liver or kidney cancer.

The CDR3 reads CASSTPRAAFF. DNA for the CDR3: TGTGCCAGCAGCACACCCAGGGCGGCTTTCTTT. The rearrangement joins TRBV6-5 to TRBJ1-1, with a possible D match to TRBD1 (5 bases). CDR1 and CDR2 from the germline V gene are MNHEY and SVGAGI. Trimming removed 6 bases from V and 11 bases from J, with 13 bases in between. CDR3 length: 11 residues.

In regard to this clone: The junction and the germline gene differ at one end; a read error may be behind it. CDR3 bases: TGCGCCGGCAGCCAACCGGTCCTCATCACTGAAGCTTTCTTT. Translation gives CAGSQPVLITEAFF. The chain has TRBV4-1 and TRBJ1-1; D gene unclear. The germline V gene encodes CDR1 MGHRA and CDR2 YSYEKL. The CDR3 consists of 14 residues.

Only one count was recorded for this clone. The chain couples TRBV11-2 to TRBJ2-7; D might be TRBD2 (6 bases). Germline CDR1 reads SGHAT; CDR2 reads FQNNGV. CDR3 length equals 15 residues. With 1 base removed from V and 0 bases from J, the gap between germline ends came to 10 bases. DNA for the CDR3: TGTGCCAGCAGCTTAGGTCCCGGGAGCTCCTACGAGCAGTACTTC. Protein: CASSLGPGSSYEQYF.

The CDR3 nucleotides read TGTGCCAGCAGCCCTTTCACAGATACGCAGTATTTT. Translating it yields CASSPFTDTQYF. The rearrangement joins TRBV14 to TRBJ2-3, with D hard to call. Trimming shortened V by 4 bases and J by 2 bases, and 4 bases separated the two germline ends. In germline, CDR1 is SGHDN, CDR2 FVKESK. The CDR3 totals 12 residues.

The chain combines TRBV5-4 with TRBJ1-6; D gene uncertain. Germline V gene lookup returns CDR1 SGHNT and CDR2 YYREEE (reference sequence). The CDR3 consists of 14 residues. Trimming took 3 bases from V and 7 from J, leaving 11 bases between them. CDR3 sequence: CASSWERANSPLHF. The CDR3, as DNA: TGTGCCAGCAGCTGGGAGCGGGCGAATTCACCCCTCCACTTT.

The chain uses TRBV6-1 and TRBJ2-7; 9 bases map to TRBD1. V lost 10 bases, J lost 7 bases, and 14 bases stayed unmatched. The CDR3 runs 14 residues. Germline CDR1 reads MNHNS; CDR2 reads SASEGT. CDR3 sequence: CATQSGTGSLEQYF. The CDR3 region has the DNA TGTGCCACCCAGTCCGGGACAGGGTCCTTGGAGCAGTACTTC.

This chain uses TRBV7-2 with TRBJ2-1; 11 bases are a match to TRBD1. The germline CDR1 and CDR2 sequences are SGHTA and FQGNSA. V lost 6 bases and J lost 2; bases outside the gene matches: 3. This CDR3 has 15 amino acids. The CDR3 protein is CASRRDRGAYNEQFF. CDR3 sequence (DNA): TGTGCCAGCAGGAGGGACAGGGGGGCCTACAATGAGCAGTTCTTC.

The CDR3 loop is CASSQSLSGSSYNEQFF. Here the CDR3 DNA reads TGCGCCAGCAGCCAAAGCCTATCGGGGAGCTCCTACAATGAGCAGTTCTTC. V and J are TRBV4-3 and TRBJ2-1, with D tentatively TRBD2 (5 bases). Trimming removed 2 bases from V and 0 bases from J, with 14 bases in between. Germline lookup yields CDR1 LGHNA and CDR2 YSLEER. The CDR3 extends over 17 amino acids.

This rearrangement joins TRBV7-2 to TRBJ1-1; tentatively, D is TRBD1 (5 bases). The V end lost 3 bases, the J end lost 0 bases, and 5 bases lay between the germline ends. The germline CDR1 and CDR2 sequences are SGHTA and FQGNSA. There are 13 residues in the CDR3. The CDR3 sequence is CASSLTVNTEAFF. CDR3 bases: TGTGCCAGCAGCTTGACAGTGAACACTGAAGCTTTCTTT.

The chain couples TRBV18 to TRBJ2-1; the match to TRBD1 covers 7 bases. Germline-derived CDR1 and CDR2 are KGHSH and LQKENI. The CDR3 covers 15 residues. The J segment lost 7 bases and the V segment lost 4 bases, leaving 10 bases of the junction unmatched. The CDR3 loop reads CASSLTGVEVNEQFF. The DNA of the CDR3 is TGTGCCAGCTCACTAACAGGGGTAGAGGTAAATGAGCAGTTCTTC.

Here the CDR3 DNA reads TGTGCCAGCAGTTACGCACAGGGTCGGGAGACCCAGTACTTC. Its translation: CASSYAQGRETQYF. This chain uses TRBV6-5 with TRBJ2-5; a weak D match, TRBD1 (6 bases). CDR1 is MNHEY and CDR2 is SVGAGI in the germline V gene. CDR3 length: 14 amino acids. The V end lost 2 bases, the J end lost 5 bases, and 12 bases lay between the germline ends.

This CDR3 reads CAIRRSSNQPQHF. In nucleotides, the CDR3 is TGTGCCATCAGACGCTCAAGCAATCAGCCCCAGCATTTT. V gene TRBV10-3 combines with J gene TRBJ1-5, with D hard to call. The germline V gene encodes CDR1 ENHRY and CDR2 SYGVKD. Trimming took 6 bases from V and 1 from J, leaving 7 bases between them. The CDR3 contains 13 residues.

The chain links TRBV6-5 to TRBJ2-7, with unresolved D. From germline, CDR1 is MNHEY and CDR2 SVGAGI. This CDR3 is built from 15 residues. The V end was cut by 3 bases, the J end by 5 bases, with 17 bases between. The chain's CDR3 is CASSYSPARVDEQYF. CDR3 DNA sequence: TGTGCCAGCAGTTATTCTCCGGCTAGGGTCGACGAGCAGTACTTC.

V usage is TRBV30 and J usage is TRBJ2-3, with 7 positions matching TRBD1. Germline V gene data show CDR1 as GTSNPN and CDR2 as SVGIG (reference sequence). The J segment lost 3 bases and the V segment lost 2 bases, leaving 8 bases of the junction unmatched. The length of the CDR3 is 15 residues. In nucleotides, the CDR3 is TGTGCCTGGAGTCGGACCCGACAGGGAACAGATACGCAGTATTTT. The encoded protein is CAWSRTRQGTDTQYF. The variable domain in full, completed from reference TRBV30 and TRBJ2-3, reads SQTIHQWPATLVQPVGSPLSLECTVEGTSNPNLYWYRQAAGRGLQLLFYSVGIGQISSEVPQNLSASRPQDRQFILSSKKLLLSDSGFYLCAWSRTRQGTDTQYFGPGTRLTVL.

The gene calls are TRBV6-1 and TRBJ2-6; 8 bases are a match to TRBD1. The ends lost 4 bases at V and 3 bases at J; junction bases unmatched: 5. The CDR3 is 16 amino acids. From germline, CDR1 is MNHNS and CDR2 SASEGT. DNA of the CDR3: TGTGCCAGCAGTGGACAGGGGTTGATTGGGGCCAACGTCCTGACTTTC. This gives the protein CASSGQGLIGANVLTF.

This chain links TRBV6-1 with TRBJ1-5; D is ambiguous. In germline, CDR1 is MNHNS, CDR2 SASEGT. V lost 8 bases and J lost 0, with 11 bases in between. The CDR3 totals 14 residues. The CDR3 DNA sequence: TGTGCCAGCCATCAGCACGGTAGCAATCAGCCCCAGCATTTT. Translation: CASHQHGSNQPQHF.

The chain combines TRBV9 with TRBJ2-7, with 10 bases identical to TRBD2. The CDR3 totals 15 residues. V was pared by 2 bases and J by 0 bases, with 2 bases of the junction left unmatched. Germline V gene sequence: CDR1 SGDLS, CDR2 YYNGEE. CDR3 in DNA: TGTGCCAGCAGCGTCGGGACTAGCGTCTCCTACGAGCAGTACTTC. This translates into CASSVGTSVSYEQYF.

The chain combines TRBV11-2 with TRBJ1-4; TRBD1 might be the D (5 bases). The CDR3 consists of 15 residues. The V and J ends lost 1 base and 5 bases respectively, with 11 bases between them. Germline CDR1 is SGHAT and CDR2 is FQNNGV. The CDR3, as DNA: TGTGCCAGCAGCTTAGGGACCGGGGGAAATGAAAAACTGTTTTTT. Translated, it gives CASSLGTGGNEKLFF.

This clone has a handful of counts. The rearrangement joins TRBV7-3 to TRBJ1-2, with 9 bases lining up with TRBD1. Trimming at V came to 4 bases and at J to 4 bases, leaving 10 bases not matched to a gene. Per germline, CDR1 SGHTA and CDR2 FQGTGA. The CDR3 totals 16 residues. This chain's CDR3 is CASSSTGTGTGYGYTF. CDR3 DNA sequence: TGTGCCAGCAGCTCTACCGGGACAGGGACGGGCTATGGCTACACCTTC.

V is TRBV28 and J is TRBJ1-1; D is ambiguous. The germline V and J ends were trimmed by 8 bases and 0 bases, with 7 bases remaining between them. Germline-derived CDR1 and CDR2 are MDHEN and SYDVKM. CDR3 size: 12 residues. For the CDR3, the DNA is TGTGCCAGCCGGTCCATGAACACTGAAGCTTTCTTT. Translating it yields CASRSMNTEAFF.

About this clone: A read error may produce the germline difference seen at one junction end. The V and J genes are TRBV5-1 and TRBJ2-5; 7 nucleotides match TRBD2. Germline V gives CDR1 SGHRS, CDR2 YFSETQ. This CDR3 comprises 14 residues. In DNA, the CDR3 is TGTGCCAGCAGCAGTTTAGCGGGTCAAGAGACCCAGTACTTC. This sequence encodes CASSSLAGQETQYF.

This clone was counted once. V usage is TRBV4-1 and J usage is TRBJ1-2, with D perhaps matching TRBD1 (5 bases). Per germline, CDR1 MGHRA and CDR2 YSYEKL. The CDR3 runs 17 residues. The V end lost 4 bases, the J end lost 0 bases, and 18 bases lay between the germline ends. This CDR3 reads CASSPGATGVANYGYTF. In nucleotides, the CDR3 is TGCGCCAGCAGCCCTGGGGCAACAGGCGTAGCTAACTATGGCTACACCTTC.

J is TRBJ2-7 and V is TRBV9; 10 nucleotides line up with TRBD1. The CDR3 has 16 amino acids. Germline CDR1 and CDR2: SGDLS and YYNGEE. Trimming removed 3 bases from V and 0 bases from J; junction bases left unmatched: 6. The DNA for the CDR3 is TGTGCCAGCAGCGAGGGGGACAGGGGACTCTCCTACGAGCAGTACTTC. It codes for CASSEGDRGLSYEQYF.

This clone was counted once. The chain recombines TRBV2 with TRBJ1-4; 7 positions agree with TRBD1. V was clipped by 6 bases and J by 3 bases; unmatched bases: 7. Germline CDR1 and CDR2: SNHLY and FYNNEI. This CDR3 comprises 15 residues. CDR3 bases: TGTGCCAGCAGCCGCCTACAGGGGCCTAATGAAAAACTGTTTTTT. The encoded protein is CASSRLQGPNEKLFF.

The gene calls are TRBV11-1 and TRBJ2-3, with 9 bases matching TRBD2. The CDR3 loop spans 18 amino acids. In germline, CDR1 is SGHAT, CDR2 FQDESV (reference sequence). The junction had 18 bases not matched to a gene; V was cut back by 5 bases and J by 6 bases. The CDR3 loop is CASSPRDRRAGGPDTQYF. As DNA, the CDR3 is TGTGCCAGCAGCCCACGTGATCGGCGTGCGGGGGGGCCGGATACGCAGTATTTT.

This clone was picked up one time. The chain carries TRBV6-5 and TRBJ1-1; 9 bases are shared with TRBD1. CDR3 length equals 14 residues. Looked up from germline, CDR1 is MNHEY and CDR2 is SVGAGI. Trimming removed 4 bases from V and 3 bases from J; junction bases left unmatched: 3. CDR3 in amino acids: CASSSNRGHTEAFF. The CDR3 coding sequence is TGTGCCAGCAGTTCAAACAGGGGGCACACTGAAGCTTTCTTT.